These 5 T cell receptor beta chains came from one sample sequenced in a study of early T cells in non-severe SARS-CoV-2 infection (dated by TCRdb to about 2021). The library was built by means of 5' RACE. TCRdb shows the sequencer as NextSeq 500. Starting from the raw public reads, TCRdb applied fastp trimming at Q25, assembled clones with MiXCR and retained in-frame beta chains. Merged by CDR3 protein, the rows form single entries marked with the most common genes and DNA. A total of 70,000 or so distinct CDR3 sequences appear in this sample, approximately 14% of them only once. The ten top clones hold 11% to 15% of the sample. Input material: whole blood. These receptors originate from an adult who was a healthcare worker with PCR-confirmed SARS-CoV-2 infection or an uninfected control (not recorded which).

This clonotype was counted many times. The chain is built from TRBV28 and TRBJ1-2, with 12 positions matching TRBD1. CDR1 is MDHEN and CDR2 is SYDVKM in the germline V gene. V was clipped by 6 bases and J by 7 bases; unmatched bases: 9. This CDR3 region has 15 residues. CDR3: CASSPPGQGASGYTF. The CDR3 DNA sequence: TGTGCCAGCAGCCCTCCGGGACAGGGGGCGTCTGGCTACACCTTC.

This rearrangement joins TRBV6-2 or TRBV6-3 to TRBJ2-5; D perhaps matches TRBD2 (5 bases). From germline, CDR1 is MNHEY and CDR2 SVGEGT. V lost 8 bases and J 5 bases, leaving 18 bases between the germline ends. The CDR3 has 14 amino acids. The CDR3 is CASGVGLLGETQYF. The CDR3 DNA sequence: TGTGCCAGCGGAGTTGGACTGCTCGGGGAGACCCAGTACTTC.

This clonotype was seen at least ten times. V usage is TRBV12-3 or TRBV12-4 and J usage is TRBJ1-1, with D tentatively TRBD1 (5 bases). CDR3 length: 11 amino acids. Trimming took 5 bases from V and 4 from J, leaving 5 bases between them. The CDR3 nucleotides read TGTGCCAGCAGTCAGGGCACTGAAGCTTTCTTT. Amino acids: CASSQGTEAFF.

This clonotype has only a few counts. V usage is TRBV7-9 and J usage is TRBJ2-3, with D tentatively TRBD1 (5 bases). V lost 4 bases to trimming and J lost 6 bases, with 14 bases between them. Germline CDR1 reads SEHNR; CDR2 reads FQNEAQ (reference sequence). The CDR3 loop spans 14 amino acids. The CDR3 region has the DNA TGTGCCAGCAGCTATGACAGAAAGGGGGATACGCAGTATTTT. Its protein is CASSYDRKGDTQYF.

The CDR3 region is CSALGTGANEQFF. The CDR3 DNA sequence: TGCAGTGCTTTAGGGACAGGAGCCAATGAGCAGTTCTTC. This chain connects TRBV20-1 to TRBJ2-1; 8 nucleotides match TRBD1. With 5 bases clipped from V and 6 bases from J, the junction kept 6 bases outside the gene matches. The V gene's germline CDR1 is DFQATT and CDR2 SNEGSKA (reference sequence). CDR3 size: 13 residues.